This T cell receptor beta chain emerged from a study of esophageal squamous cell carcinoma under preoperative chemotherapy. Study-level results: Peripheral T cells showed a significant TCR diversity increase after chemotherapy, unlike tumor-infiltrating lymphocytes.

The CDR3 sequence is 14 residues long. The germline V gene encodes CDR1 MNHNS and CDR2 SASEGT. Indicated time point: before preoperative PTX-NDP chemotherapy. Patients received paclitaxel-nedaplatin as preoperative chemotherapy before surgery. TCRdb analysed the PCR reads with MiXCR anew, one entry per CDR3 protein. The table lists approximately 15,000 distinct CDR3 sequences, 60% of them singletons. Regarding this clonotype: What it binds is unknown.

The sequence was obtained from a human donor with esophageal squamous cell carcinoma. The donor label of this sample is uncertain. The chain is built from TRBV6-1 and TRBJ2-5, with a possible D match to TRBD1 (6 bases). Gene TRBJ2-7 matches the end of the DNA better, so the J call may be wrong. Sampling was done from a patient given preoperative chemotherapy. CDR3 region: CASKLTGPSYEQYF. Here the CDR3 DNA reads TGTGCCAGCAAACTTACAGGGCCCTCCTACGAGCAGTACTTC.